Listed below are T cell receptor beta chains from one sample, sequenced in a study of PD-L1 blockade in urothelial cancer. Repertoires were generated with immunoSEQ multiplex PCR, while TCRdb's copy carries only in-frame clones and drops some. The sample carries about 26,000 clones, 86% recorded once. The specimen comprised PBMCs, sampled around atezolizumab (anti-PD-L1) treatment. These receptors came from a man in his fifties or sixties with urothelial cancer. Each CDR3 is given without its conserved first and last residue.

v_call: TRBV18
j_call: TRBJ2-7
cdr3_aa: ASSGGGQGQFYEQY

v_call: TRBV10-1
j_call: TRBJ2-7
cdr3_aa: ASSESGQGAFQY

v_call: TRBV25-1
j_call: TRBJ2-7
cdr3_aa: ASSASPGTGTYEQY

v_call: TRBV7-8
j_call: TRBJ2-2
cdr3_aa: ASRESGGAATGELF

v_call: TRBV6-1
j_call: TRBJ2-7
cdr3_aa: ASGIQGGPYEQY

v_call: TRBV6-6
j_call: TRBJ2-3
cdr3_aa: ASSPAQGTDTQY

v_call: TRBV6-5
j_call: TRBJ1-4
cdr3_aa: ASSYSSGSGEKLF

v_call: TRBV5-1
j_call: TRBJ2-3
cdr3_aa: ASQGGAVTDTQY

v_call: TRBV5-1
j_call: TRBJ2-4
cdr3_aa: ASSPGQQGTKNIQY

v_call: TRBV25-1
j_call: TRBJ1-3
cdr3_aa: ASSEGRTGPGSGNTIY

v_call: TRBV5-1
j_call: TRBJ1-1
cdr3_aa: ASSHGQGPPEAF

v_call: TRBV29-1
j_call: TRBJ1-2
cdr3_aa: SVESRGTGVGGYT

v_call: TRBV5-1
j_call: TRBJ1-5
cdr3_aa: ASSLAGTGGGQPQH

v_call: TRBV5-4
j_call: TRBJ1-2
cdr3_aa: ASSGTGGVGNGYT

v_call: TRBV5-6
j_call: TRBJ2-1
cdr3_aa: ASSWAGGGTYNEQF

v_call: TRBV7-9
j_call: TRBJ2-7
cdr3_aa: ASSPGLGGSVYEQY

v_call: TRBV6-6
j_call: TRBJ1-6
cdr3_aa: ASLGDRDLYNSPLH